The entry below describes one TCR beta chain. This CDR3 is 14 amino acids long. V dropped 5 bases and J dropped 6 bases, with 16 bases sitting between them. Germline CDR1 and CDR2: MNHEY and SMNVEV (reference sequence). The entry originates in a study of cytomegalovirus exposure and HLA in healthy donors. Primers included in the PCR were 60 Vbeta and 13 Jbeta primers. How the authors handled the data: There were some 87 million unique TCR beta chains by a later count, and some 11 million of them were shared. TCRdb keeps only in-frame clones here, not all; method: immunoSEQ multiplex PCR. That table furnishes V, J and clone size, whereas the DNA furnished D and trimming. The table shows around 220,000 clones, with 60% to 85% occurring only once.

The origin of this receptor is a middle-aged man in good health and CMV-seronegative. The V and J genes are TRBV27 and TRBJ1-2, with D unclear. Sequenced material: PBMCs. CDR3 nucleotides: TGTGCCAGCAGTCCCTTCCGTGTGAGTCATGGCTACACCTTC. Its protein is CASSPFRVSHGYTF.